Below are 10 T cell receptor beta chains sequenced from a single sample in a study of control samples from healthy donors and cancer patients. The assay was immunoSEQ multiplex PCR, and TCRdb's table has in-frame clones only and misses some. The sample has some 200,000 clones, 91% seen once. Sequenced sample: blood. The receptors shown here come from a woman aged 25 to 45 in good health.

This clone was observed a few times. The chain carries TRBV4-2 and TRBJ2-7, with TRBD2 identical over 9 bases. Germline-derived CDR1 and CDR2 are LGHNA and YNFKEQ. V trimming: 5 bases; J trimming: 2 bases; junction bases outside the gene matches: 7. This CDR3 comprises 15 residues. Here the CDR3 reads CASSVRLAEPYEQYF. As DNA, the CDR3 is TGTGCCAGCAGCGTCCGACTAGCGGAGCCCTACGAGCAGTACTTC.

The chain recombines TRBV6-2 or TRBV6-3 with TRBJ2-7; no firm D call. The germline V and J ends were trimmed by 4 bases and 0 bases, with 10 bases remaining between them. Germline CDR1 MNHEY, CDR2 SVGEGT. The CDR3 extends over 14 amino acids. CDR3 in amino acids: CASSFSQTSYEQYF. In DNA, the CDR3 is TGTGCCAGCAGTTTTTCACAGACCTCCTACGAGCAGTACTTC.

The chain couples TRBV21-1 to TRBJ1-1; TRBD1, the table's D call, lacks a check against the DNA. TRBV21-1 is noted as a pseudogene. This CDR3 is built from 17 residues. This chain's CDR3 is CASSKLGQGARGTEAFF. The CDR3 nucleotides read TGTGCCAGCAGCAAATTAGGACAGGGGGCTAGGGGGACTGAAGCTTTCTTT.

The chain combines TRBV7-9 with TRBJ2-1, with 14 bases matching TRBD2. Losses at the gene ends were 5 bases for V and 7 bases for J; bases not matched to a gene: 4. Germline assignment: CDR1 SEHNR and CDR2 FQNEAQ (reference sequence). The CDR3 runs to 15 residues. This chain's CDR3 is CASSETSGGVNEQFF. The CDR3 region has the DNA TGTGCCAGCAGCGAGACTAGCGGGGGGGTTAATGAGCAGTTCTTC.

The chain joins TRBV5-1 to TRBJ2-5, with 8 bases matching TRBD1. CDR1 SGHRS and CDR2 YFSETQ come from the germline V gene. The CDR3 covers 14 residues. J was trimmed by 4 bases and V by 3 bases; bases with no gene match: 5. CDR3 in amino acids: CASSSMDRAETQYF. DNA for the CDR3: TGCGCCAGCAGCTCGATGGACAGGGCAGAGACCCAGTACTTC.

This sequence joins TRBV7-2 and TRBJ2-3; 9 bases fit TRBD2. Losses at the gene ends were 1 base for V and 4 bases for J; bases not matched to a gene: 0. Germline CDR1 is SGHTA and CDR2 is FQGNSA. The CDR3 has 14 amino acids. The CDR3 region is CASSLGLAADTQYF. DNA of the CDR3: TGTGCCAGCAGCTTAGGACTAGCGGCAGATACGCAGTATTTT.

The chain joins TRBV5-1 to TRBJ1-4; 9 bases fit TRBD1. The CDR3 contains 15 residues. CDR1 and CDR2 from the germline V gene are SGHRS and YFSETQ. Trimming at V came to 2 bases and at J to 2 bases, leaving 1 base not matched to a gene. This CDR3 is CASSLTGGTNEKLFF. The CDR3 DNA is TGCGCCAGCAGCTTAACAGGGGGCACTAATGAAAAACTGTTTTTT.

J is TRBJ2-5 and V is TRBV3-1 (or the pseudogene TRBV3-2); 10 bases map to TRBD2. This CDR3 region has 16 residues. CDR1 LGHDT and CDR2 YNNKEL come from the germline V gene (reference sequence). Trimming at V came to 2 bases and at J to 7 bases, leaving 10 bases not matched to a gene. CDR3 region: CASSQKGAGGTGTQYF. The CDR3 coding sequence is TGTGCCAGCAGCCAAAAGGGAGCGGGGGGGACAGGGACCCAGTACTTC.

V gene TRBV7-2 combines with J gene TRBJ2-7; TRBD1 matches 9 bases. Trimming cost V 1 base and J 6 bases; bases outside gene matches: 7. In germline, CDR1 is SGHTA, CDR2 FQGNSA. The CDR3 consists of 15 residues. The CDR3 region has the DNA TGTGCCAGCAGCTTAGTGGGACAGGGCGTTAGCGAGCAGTACTTC. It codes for CASSLVGQGVSEQYF. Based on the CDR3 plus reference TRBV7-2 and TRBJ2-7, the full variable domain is GAGVSQSPSNKVTEKGKDVELRCDPISGHTALYWYRQSLGQGLEFLIYFQGNSAPDKSGLPSDRFSAERTGGSVSTLTIQRTQQEDSAVYLCASSLVGQGVSEQYFGPGTRLTVT.

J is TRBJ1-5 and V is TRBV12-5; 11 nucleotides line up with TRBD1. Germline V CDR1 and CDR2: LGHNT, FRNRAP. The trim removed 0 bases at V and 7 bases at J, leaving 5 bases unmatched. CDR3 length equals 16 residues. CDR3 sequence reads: CASGLVLDRGQQPQHF. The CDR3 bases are TGTGCTAGTGGTTTGGTACTGGACAGGGGGCAACAGCCCCAGCATTTT.